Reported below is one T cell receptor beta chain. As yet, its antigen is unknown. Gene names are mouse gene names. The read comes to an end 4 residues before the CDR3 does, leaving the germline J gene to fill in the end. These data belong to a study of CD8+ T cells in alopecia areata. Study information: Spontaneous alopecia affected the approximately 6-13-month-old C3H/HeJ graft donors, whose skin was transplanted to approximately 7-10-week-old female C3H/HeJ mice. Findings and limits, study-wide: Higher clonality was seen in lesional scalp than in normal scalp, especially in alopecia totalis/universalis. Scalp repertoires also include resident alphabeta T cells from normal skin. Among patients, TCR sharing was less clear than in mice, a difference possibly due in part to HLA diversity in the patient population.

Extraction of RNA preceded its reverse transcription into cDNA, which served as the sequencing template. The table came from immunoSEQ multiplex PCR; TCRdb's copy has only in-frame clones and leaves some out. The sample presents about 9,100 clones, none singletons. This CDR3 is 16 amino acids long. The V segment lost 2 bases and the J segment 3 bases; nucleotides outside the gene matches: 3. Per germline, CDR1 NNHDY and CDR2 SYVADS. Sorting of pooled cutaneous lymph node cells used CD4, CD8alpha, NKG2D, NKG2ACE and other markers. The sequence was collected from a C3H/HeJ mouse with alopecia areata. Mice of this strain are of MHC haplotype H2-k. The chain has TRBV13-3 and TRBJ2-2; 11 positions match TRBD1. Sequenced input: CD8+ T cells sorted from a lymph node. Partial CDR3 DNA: TGTGCCAGCAGTGAGCCGGGACAGGGGGACACCGGG. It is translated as CASSEPGQGDTG. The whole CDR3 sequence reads CASSEPGQGDTGQLYF.